This TCR beta chain came from a study of blood T cell repertoires in COVID-19 (dated by TCRdb to 2018 to 2021). Concerning the study at large: The collaborator samples originated in the United States, Italy and Spain and spanned the acute and convalescent phases of COVID-19. The material from the prospective study consisted of cDNA or gDNA derived from T cells, B-cell-depleted T cells, or PBMCs. The dataset comprised deeply sampled blood TCRbeta repertoires from subjects exposed to, actively infected with, or recovered from COVID-19. A freely available public database, intended as a resource for researchers studying the immune response to SARS-CoV-2, is where the repertoires were released. Samples came from the ongoing ImmuneRACE study (first 160 participants) plus 1,254 subjects from 6 global collaborators. Sample metadata almost always included a de-identified subject ID, COVID-19 status, age in years and sex. Where available, HLA class I and class II types were taken from metadata supplied by the sample provider and were not determined by assay-based typing.

This clone was seen a handful of times. Its antigen is currently not known. Per-base qualities were not stored, and no clone one base away is much larger. TCRbeta CDR3 regions were amplified from genomic DNA using the immunoSEQ Assay, a bias-controlled multiplex PCR. The paper's processing steps were these. Nucleated cell counts per sample were estimated from amplification of reference gene primers within the assay. Sequence reads were collapsed and filtered to measure the absolute abundance of every unique TCRbeta CDR3 rearrangement. Productive Simpson clonality was computed per sample as the square root of Simpson's diversity index over productive rearrangements. This is the immuneACCESS table as TCRdb keeps it, with only in-frame sequences that have V and J called. A part of the clones is gone; compared with another copy, unresolved V genes explain less than half, and the rest is unexplained. That table gives V, J and clone size, and the DNA gave D and trimming. The sample table records 40,000 to 45,000 clones; about 89% of these occur just once. 20% to 25% of the sample is taken by the ten largest.

Sequences LNHDA (CDR1) and SQIVND (CDR2) are obtained from the germline V gene (reference sequence). Deletion took 6 bases off V and 6 bases off J, with a span of 12 bases between the germline ends. The CDR3 numbers 13 residues from cysteine through phenylalanine. Of all the DNA, just the CDR3 is kept, 39 bases in frame from base 1. What the study reported, not specific to this receptor: How much clinical and demographic metadata was included differed by source and by participant, and the metadata was provided uncurated.

Whole blood was collected in K2EDTA tubes by collaborating institutions according to the institutions' own protocols. Collaborator samples were shipped for TCRbeta analysis as frozen whole blood, isolated PBMCs, or DNA extracted from either sample type. The receptor comes from a man between 45 and 60 years old with active COVID-19. Sequenced input: peripheral blood. Recombination connected TRBV19 to TRBJ2-4; the best D guess is TRBD1, with 5 bases matching. The DNA is as follows: TGTGCCAGTAGCCAGGACAAAAGAAACATTCAGTACTTC. Protein translation: CASSQDKRNIQYF. Reference TRBV19 and TRBJ2-4 genes cover what lies past the CDR3, so the full variable domain is DGGITQSPKYLFRKEGQNVTLSCEQNLNHDAMYWYRQDPGQGLRLIYYSQIVNDFQKGDIAEGYSVSREKKESFPLTVTSAQKNPTAFYLCASSQDKRNIQYFGAGTRLSVL.